A selection of T cell receptor beta chains follows, all from one sample in a study of OX40 agonist ivuxolimab in advanced cancers. The assay was immunoSEQ multiplex PCR, and TCRdb's table has in-frame clones only and misses some. The top ten clones hold 2.6% of a sample with 98,000 or so clones, around nine tenths of them seen once. The sample here was CD4+ or CD8+ T cells sorted from blood, taken in a trial of the OX40 agonist ivuxolimab. These receptors all come from an adult with an advanced solid tumor such as melanoma, head and neck, liver or kidney cancer. CDR3s include the opening cysteine and the closing phenylalanine or tryptophan. A D gene is named only where the DNA matches it firmly. A clone size is listed for some rows: how often the clone was seen (once, few, many), or a class if it is expanded.

j_call clone_size v_call cdr3_length d_call cdr3_aa cdr3_nt
TRBJ2-7 - TRBV9 15 - CASSPEGLGLYEQYF TGTGCCAGCAGCCCCGAGGGATTGGGGCTCTACGAGCAGTACTTC
TRBJ1-1 - TRBV11-1 13 - CASSFSENTEAFF TGTGCCAGCAGCTTCTCCGAGAACACTGAAGCTTTCTTT
TRBJ1-2 - TRBV29-1 12 - CSVDPQEGGYTF TGCAGCGTTGACCCCCAAGAAGGTGGCTACACCTTC
TRBJ2-1 - TRBV11-3 13 TRBD2 CASSLAGSGEQFF TGTGCCAGCAGCTTAGCAGGTAGCGGGGAGCAGTTCTTC
TRBJ2-2 - TRBV5-1 15 TRBD2 CASSLGELAGGELFF TGCGCCAGCAGCTTGGGGGAACTAGCGGGAGGGGAGCTGTTTTTT
TRBJ2-2 - TRBV28 14 - CASSGAMNTGELFF TGTGCCAGCAGTGGGGCTATGAACACCGGGGAGCTGTTTTTT
TRBJ1-1 - TRBV19 14 TRBD1 CASSSRTGGTEAFF TGTGCCAGTAGTAGCCGGACAGGGGGAACTGAAGCTTTCTTT
TRBJ2-1 - TRBV11-3 12 - CASSLRANEQFF TGTGCCAGCAGCTTGCGGGCCAATGAGCAGTTCTTC
TRBJ2-7 - TRBV6-5 12 - CASSPHRYEQYF TGTGCCAGCAGTCCCCACCGTTACGAGCAGTACTTC
TRBJ1-4 - TRBV14 16 - CASSQGLGATNEKLFF TGTGCCAGCAGCCAAGGGCTCGGTGCAACTAATGAAAAACTGTTTTTT
TRBJ2-1 - TRBV18 19 - CASSPREGRGPSSYNEQFF TGTGCCAGCTCACCACGGGAAGGTAGGGGCCCGAGCTCCTACAATGAGCAGTTCTTC
TRBJ2-2 - TRBV5-1 16 TRBD2 CASSSLAGGGTGELFF TGCGCCAGCAGCTCACTAGCGGGAGGTGGGACCGGGGAGCTGTTTTTT
TRBJ1-2 - TRBV7-6 13 - CASSQTVNYGYTF TGTGCCAGCAGCCAGACAGTCAACTATGGCTACACCTTC
TRBJ1-3 - TRBV2 15 TRBD1 CASFEGRGPGNTIYF TGTGCCAGCTTCGAAGGAAGGGGGCCTGGAAACACCATATATTTT
TRBJ2-5 - TRBV5-1 17 TRBD2 CASSPMGLAGGVETQYF TGCGCCAGCAGCCCGATGGGACTAGCGGGAGGAGTAGAGACCCAGTACTTC
TRBJ2-2 - TRBV9 14 - CASSVDWRTGELFF TGTGCCAGCAGCGTAGACTGGAGGACCGGGGAGCTGTTTTTT
TRBJ2-3 - TRBV6-5 15 - CASSRGYFATDTQYF TGTGCCAGCAGCCGCGGGTATTTTGCCACAGATACGCAGTATTTT
TRBJ2-4 - TRBV2 15 - CASSTDQGGQNIQYF TGTGCCAGCAGTACGGACCAAGGGGGGCAAAACATTCAGTACTTC
TRBJ2-5 - TRBV4-1 15 - CASSQEARQLETQYF TGCGCCAGCAGCCAAGAGGCCCGACAGTTGGAGACCCAGTACTTC
TRBJ2-3 - TRBV5-1 13 - CASSGPPLDTQYF TGCGCCAGCAGTGGGCCGCCTCTGGATACGCAGTATTTT
TRBJ2-5 - TRBV28 13 - CASSLFSPGTQYF TGTGCCAGCAGTTTATTCTCGCCCGGGACCCAGTACTTC
TRBJ2-5 - TRBV6-1 13 TRBD2 CASSGRARETQYF TGTGCCAGTTCCGGGAGGGCGAGGGAGACCCAGTACTTC
TRBJ2-1 - TRBV5-1 15 TRBD2 CASSYSGSTYNEQFF TGCGCCAGCAGTTATAGCGGGAGTACCTACAATGAGCAGTTCTTC
TRBJ2-2 few TRBV18 16 TRBD1 CASSRQGPQGTGELFF TGTGCCAGCTCAAGACAGGGGCCCCAAGGCACCGGGGAGCTGTTTTTT
TRBJ2-7 - TRBV7-2 15 - CASSPQDYISRPQYF TGTGCCAGCAGCCCTCAGGACTATATATCCCGCCCACAGTACTTC
TRBJ2-7 - TRBV5-4 15 TRBD1 CASRLGDRGSYEQYF TGTGCCAGCAGGCTGGGGGACAGGGGGTCCTACGAGCAGTACTTC
TRBJ1-4 - TRBV18 13 - CASSPLENEKLFF TGTGCCAGCTCACCACTAGAAAATGAAAAACTGTTTTTT
TRBJ2-3 - TRBV11-2 12 - CASSSERGTQYF TGTGCCAGCAGCTCCGAGAGGGGTACGCAGTATTTT
TRBJ2-2 - TRBV30 12 - CASAKRLGELFF TGTGCCTCTGCCAAGAGGTTGGGGGAGCTGTTTTTT
TRBJ2-7 - TRBV7-2 14 TRBD2 CASSFLAGADEQYF TGTGCCAGCAGCTTCTTAGCGGGAGCGGACGAGCAGTACTTC
TRBJ2-3 - TRBV2 16 TRBD2 CASSRFSSGGGDTQYF TGTGCCAGCAGTCGTTTCTCTAGCGGGGGAGGGGATACGCAGTATTTT
TRBJ2-3 - TRBV11-2 13 - CASSLGIRDTQYF TGTGCCAGCAGCTTGGGTATTAGAGATACGCAGTATTTT
TRBJ2-4 - TRBV28 13 - CASSPGLQNIQYF TGTGCCAGCAGTCCGGGACTGCAAAACATTCAGTACTTC
TRBJ2-7 once TRBV11-2 15 - CASSLGPGSSYEQYF TGTGCCAGCAGCTTAGGGCCAGGGAGTTCCTACGAGCAGTACTTC
TRBJ2-5 - TRBV5-4 15 TRBD2 CASTPNSGIQETQYF TGTGCCAGCACCCCAAATAGCGGGATTCAAGAGACCCAGTACTTC
TRBJ1-1 few TRBV5-6 15 TRBD1 CASSRRDRMNTEAFF TGTGCCAGCAGCAGGCGGGACAGGATGAACACTGAAGCTTTCTTT
TRBJ1-4 once TRBV5-1 15 - CASSEQGGINEKLFF TGCGCCAGCAGCGAACAGGGAGGGATTAATGAAAAACTGTTTTTT
TRBJ1-2 - TRBV11-2 14 - CASSLRGGIEGYTF TGTGCCAGCAGCCTACGAGGAGGGATCGAGGGCTACACCTTC
TRBJ1-1 - TRBV10-3 16 - CAISDKGGVMNTEAFF TGTGCCATCAGTGATAAAGGGGGGGTCATGAACACTGAAGCTTTCTTT
TRBJ1-1 - TRBV18 11 - CASSPGAVAFF TGTGCCAGCTCACCGGGGGCTGTGGCTTTCTTT
TRBJ2-1 - TRBV4-3 14 - CASSHRHPYNEQFF TGCGCCAGCAGCCACCGACATCCCTACAATGAGCAGTTCTTC
TRBJ2-3 - TRBV12-2 17 - CASRLAPRQGSTDTQYF TGTGCAAGTCGCTTAGCTCCCAGACAGGGCAGCACAGATACGCAGTATTTT
TRBJ2-7 - TRBV30 14 - CACPGLQRSYEQYF TGTGCCTGTCCGGGTCTCCAAAGGTCCTACGAGCAGTACTTC
TRBJ2-7 few TRBV5-1 14 - CASSPEGGTYEQYF TGCGCCAGCAGCCCCGAGGGGGGGACCTACGAGCAGTACTTC
TRBJ2-7 once TRBV10-3 14 - CAIRSLERSYEQYF TGTGCCATCAGGTCACTAGAGAGGTCCTACGAGCAGTACTTC
TRBJ2-7 - TRBV28 15 TRBD2 CASSALGLAGEEQYF TGTGCCAGCAGTGCACTCGGACTAGCGGGAGAGGAGCAGTACTTC
TRBJ1-5 - TRBV4-3 14 - CASSQEGSNQPQHF TGCGCCAGCAGCCAAGAAGGTAGCAATCAGCCCCAGCATTTT
TRBJ2-7 - TRBV29-1 12 - CSVRATSYEQYF TGCAGCGTCCGGGCCACCTCCTACGAGCAGTACTTC
TRBJ2-3 - TRBV28 13 - CASTTGPTNTQYF TGTGCCAGCACGACAGGCCCCACGAATACGCAGTATTTT
TRBJ2-7 - TRBV27 15 - CASSLSSFGLYEQYF TGTGCCAGCAGTTTATCGTCGTTTGGACTGTACGAGCAGTACTTC